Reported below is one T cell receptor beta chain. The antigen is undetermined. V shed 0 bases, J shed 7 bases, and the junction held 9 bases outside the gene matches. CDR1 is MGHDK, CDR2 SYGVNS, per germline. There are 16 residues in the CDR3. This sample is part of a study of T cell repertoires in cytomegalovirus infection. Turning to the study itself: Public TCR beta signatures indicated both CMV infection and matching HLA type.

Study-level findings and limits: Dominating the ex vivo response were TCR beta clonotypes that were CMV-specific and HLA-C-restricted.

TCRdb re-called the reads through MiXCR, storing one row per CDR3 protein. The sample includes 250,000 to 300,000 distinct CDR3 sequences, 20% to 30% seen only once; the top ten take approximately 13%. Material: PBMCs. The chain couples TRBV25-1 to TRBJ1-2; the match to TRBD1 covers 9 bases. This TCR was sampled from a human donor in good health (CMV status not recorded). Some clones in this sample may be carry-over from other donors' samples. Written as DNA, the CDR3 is TGTGCCAGCAGTGAATATAACTCGGACAGGGGAGGTGGCTACACCTTC. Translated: CASSEYNSDRGGGYTF.